The sequence of this TCR beta chain was determined in a study of blood T cell repertoires in COVID-19. The CDR3 is 15 residues long. In germline, CDR1 is MGHDK, CDR2 SYGVNS. The V end lost 0 bases, the J end lost 4 bases, and 13 bases lay between the germline ends. Profiled with immunoSEQ multiplex PCR; TCRdb holds only in-frame clones, not every one. The sample records tens of thousands of clones, around nine tenths being singletons. This receptor was identified in a middle-aged man with active COVID-19. Input material: peripheral blood. The chain employs TRBV25-1 and TRBJ2-7; TRBD2 might be the D (7 bases). The CDR3 sequence: CASSEYRGAGYEQYF. For the CDR3, the DNA is TGTGCCAGCAGTGAATATCGGGGGGCGGGATACGAGCAGTACTTC.